The entry that follows covers one T cell receptor beta chain sequence. This sample is drawn from a study of blood T cells in healthy people across ages. Sample-barcoded 5' priming and a J-beta primer mix drove a second PCR of roughly 7 to 11 cycles. One entry per CDR3 protein, called by TCRdb with MiXCR from the 5' RACE reads. The sample shows roughly 1.5 million distinct CDR3 sequences, under 55% of them seen only once. Germline V gives CDR1 SNHLY, CDR2 FYNNEI. V was pared by 1 base and J by 5 bases, with 2 bases of the junction left unmatched. The CDR3 sequence is 14 residues long. The origin of this receptor is a young woman in good health. The chain employs TRBV2 and TRBJ2-1; 7 positions agree with TRBD1. Sequenced material: blood. The CDR3 protein is CASSEGDRDNEQFF. CDR3 sequence (DNA): TGTGCCAGCAGTGAAGGGGACAGAGACAATGAGCAGTTCTTC.